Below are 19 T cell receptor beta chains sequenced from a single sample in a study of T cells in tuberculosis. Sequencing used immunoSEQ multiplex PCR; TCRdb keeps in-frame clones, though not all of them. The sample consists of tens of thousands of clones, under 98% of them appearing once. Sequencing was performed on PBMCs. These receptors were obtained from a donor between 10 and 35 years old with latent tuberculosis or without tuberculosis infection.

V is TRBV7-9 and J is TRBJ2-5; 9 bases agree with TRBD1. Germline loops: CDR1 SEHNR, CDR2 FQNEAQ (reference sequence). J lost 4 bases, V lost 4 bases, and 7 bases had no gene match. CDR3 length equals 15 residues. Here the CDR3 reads CASSSGQGRVETQYF. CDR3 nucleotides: TGTGCCAGCAGCTCGGGACAGGGAAGGGTAGAGACCCAGTACTTC.

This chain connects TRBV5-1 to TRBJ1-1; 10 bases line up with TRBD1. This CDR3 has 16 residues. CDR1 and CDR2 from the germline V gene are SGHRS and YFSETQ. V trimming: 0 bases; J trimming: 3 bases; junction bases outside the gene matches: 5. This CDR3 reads CASSLGQGAWYTEAFF. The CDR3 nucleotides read TGCGCCAGCAGCTTGGGACAGGGGGCATGGTACACTGAAGCTTTCTTT.

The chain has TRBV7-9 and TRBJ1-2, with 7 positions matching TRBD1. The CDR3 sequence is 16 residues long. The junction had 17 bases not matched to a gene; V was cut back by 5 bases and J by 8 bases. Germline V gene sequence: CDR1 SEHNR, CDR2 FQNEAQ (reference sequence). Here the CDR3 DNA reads TGTGCCAGCAGCGGACGCCGGGACAGCGGAGGATGGGGCTACACCTTC. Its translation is CASSGRRDSGGWGYTF.

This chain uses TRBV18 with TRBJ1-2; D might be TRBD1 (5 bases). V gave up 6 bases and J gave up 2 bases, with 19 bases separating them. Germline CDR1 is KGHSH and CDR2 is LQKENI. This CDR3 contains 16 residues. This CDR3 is CASSSIGGTLNYGYTF. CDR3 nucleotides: TGTGCCAGCTCTTCTATCGGGGGGACCTTAAACTATGGCTACACCTTC.

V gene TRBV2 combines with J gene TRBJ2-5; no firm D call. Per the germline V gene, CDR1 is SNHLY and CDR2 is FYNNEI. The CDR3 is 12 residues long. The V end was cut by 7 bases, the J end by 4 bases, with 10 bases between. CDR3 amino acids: CASTPERETQYF. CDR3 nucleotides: TGTGCCAGCACACCGGAGAGAGAGACCCAGTACTTC. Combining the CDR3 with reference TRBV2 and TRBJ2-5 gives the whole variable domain EPEVTQTPSHQVTQMGQEVILRCVPISNHLYFYWYRQILGQKVEFLVSFYNNEISEKSEIFDDQFSVERPDGSNFTLKIRSTKLEDSAMYFCASTPERETQYFGPGTRLLVL.

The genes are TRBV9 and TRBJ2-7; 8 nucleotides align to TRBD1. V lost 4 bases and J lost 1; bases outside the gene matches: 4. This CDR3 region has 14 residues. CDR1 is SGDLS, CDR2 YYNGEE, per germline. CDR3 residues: CASSQGTGSYEQYF. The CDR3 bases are TGTGCCAGCAGCCAAGGGACAGGTTCCTACGAGCAGTACTTC.

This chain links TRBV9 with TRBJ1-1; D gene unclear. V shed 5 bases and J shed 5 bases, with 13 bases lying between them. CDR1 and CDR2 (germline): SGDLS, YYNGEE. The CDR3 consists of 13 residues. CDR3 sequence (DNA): TGTGCCAGCAGTCCCCAAGCGGCTACTGAAGCTTTCTTT. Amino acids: CASSPQAATEAFF.

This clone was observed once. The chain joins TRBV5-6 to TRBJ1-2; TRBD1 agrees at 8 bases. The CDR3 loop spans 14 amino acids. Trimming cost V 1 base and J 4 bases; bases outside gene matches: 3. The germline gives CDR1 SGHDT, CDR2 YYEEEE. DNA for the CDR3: TGTGCCAGCAGCTTGACAGGGGGTTCCTATGGCTACACCTTC. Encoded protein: CASSLTGGSYGYTF.

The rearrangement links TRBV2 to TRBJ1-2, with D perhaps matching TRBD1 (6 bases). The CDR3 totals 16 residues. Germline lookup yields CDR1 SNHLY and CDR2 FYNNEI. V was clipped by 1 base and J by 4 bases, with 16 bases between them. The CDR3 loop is CASSEERGIYSYGYTF. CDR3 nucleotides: TGTGCCAGCAGTGAAGAAAGGGGGATCTATAGCTATGGCTACACCTTC.

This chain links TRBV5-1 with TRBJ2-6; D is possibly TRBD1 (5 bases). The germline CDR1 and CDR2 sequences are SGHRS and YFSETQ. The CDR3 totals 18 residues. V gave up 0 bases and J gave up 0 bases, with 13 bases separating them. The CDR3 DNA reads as TGCGCCAGCAGCTTGGCATTAGGGGCTAGCTCTGGGGCCAACGTCCTGACTTTC. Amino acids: CASSLALGASSGANVLTF. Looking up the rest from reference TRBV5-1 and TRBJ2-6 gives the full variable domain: KAGVTQTPRYLIKTRGQQVTLSCSPISGHRSVSWYQQTPGQGLQFLFEYFSETQRNKGNFPGRFSGRQFSNSRSEMNVSTLELGDSALYLCASSLALGASSGANVLTFGAGSRLTVL.

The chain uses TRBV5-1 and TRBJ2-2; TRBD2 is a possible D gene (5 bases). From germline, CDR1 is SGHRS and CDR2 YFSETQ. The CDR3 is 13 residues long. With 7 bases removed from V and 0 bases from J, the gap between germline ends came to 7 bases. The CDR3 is CASSGTNTGELFF. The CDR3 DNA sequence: TGCGCCAGCTCGGGAACGAACACCGGGGAGCTGTTTTTT.

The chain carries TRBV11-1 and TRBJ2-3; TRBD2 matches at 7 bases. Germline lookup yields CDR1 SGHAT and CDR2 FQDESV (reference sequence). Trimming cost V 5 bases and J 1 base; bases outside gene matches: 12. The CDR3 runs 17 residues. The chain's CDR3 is CASSPNPIAGGTDTQYF. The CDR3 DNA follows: TGTGCCAGCAGCCCAAACCCTATAGCGGGCGGCACAGATACGCAGTATTTT.

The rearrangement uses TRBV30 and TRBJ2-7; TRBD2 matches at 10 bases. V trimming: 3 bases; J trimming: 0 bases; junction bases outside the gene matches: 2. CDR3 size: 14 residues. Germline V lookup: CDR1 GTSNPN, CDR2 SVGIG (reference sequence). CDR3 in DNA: TGTGCCTGGAGGACTAGCGGGCACTCCTACGAGCAGTACTTC. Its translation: CAWRTSGHSYEQYF. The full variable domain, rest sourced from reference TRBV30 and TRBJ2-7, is SQTIHQWPATLVQPVGSPLSLECTVEGTSNPNLYWYRQAAGRGLQLLFYSVGIGQISSEVPQNLSASRPQDRQFILSSKKLLLSDSGFYLCAWRTSGHSYEQYFGPGTRLTVT.

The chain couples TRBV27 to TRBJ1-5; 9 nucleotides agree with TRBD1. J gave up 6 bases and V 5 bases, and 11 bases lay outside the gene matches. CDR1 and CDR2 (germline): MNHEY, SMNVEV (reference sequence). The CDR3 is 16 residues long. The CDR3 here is CASSPRTGVLGQPQHF. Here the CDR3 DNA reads TGTGCCAGCAGTCCCCGGACAGGGGTGTTAGGTCAGCCCCAGCATTTT.

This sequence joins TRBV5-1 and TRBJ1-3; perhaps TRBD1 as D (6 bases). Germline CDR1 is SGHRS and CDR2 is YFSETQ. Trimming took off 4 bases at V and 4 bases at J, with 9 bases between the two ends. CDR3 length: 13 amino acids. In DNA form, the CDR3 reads TGCGCCAGCAGCACAGGACAGGGAAACACCATATATTTT. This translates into CASSTGQGNTIYF. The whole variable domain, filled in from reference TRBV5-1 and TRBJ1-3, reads KAGVTQTPRYLIKTRGQQVTLSCSPISGHRSVSWYQQTPGQGLQFLFEYFSETQRNKGNFPGRFSGRQFSNSRSEMNVSTLELGDSALYLCASSTGQGNTIYFGEGSWLTVV.

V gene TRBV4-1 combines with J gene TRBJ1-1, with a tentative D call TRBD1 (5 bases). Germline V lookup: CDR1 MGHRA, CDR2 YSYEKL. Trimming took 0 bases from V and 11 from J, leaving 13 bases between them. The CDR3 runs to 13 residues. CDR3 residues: CASSQDRQGGAFF. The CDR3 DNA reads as TGCGCCAGCAGCCAAGATCGGCAGGGAGGGGCTTTCTTT.

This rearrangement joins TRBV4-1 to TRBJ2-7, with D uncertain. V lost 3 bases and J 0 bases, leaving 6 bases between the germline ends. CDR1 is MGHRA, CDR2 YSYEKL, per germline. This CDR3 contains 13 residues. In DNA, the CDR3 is TGCGCCAGCAGCCACCCCAGCTCCTACGAGCAGTACTTC. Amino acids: CASSHPSSYEQYF.

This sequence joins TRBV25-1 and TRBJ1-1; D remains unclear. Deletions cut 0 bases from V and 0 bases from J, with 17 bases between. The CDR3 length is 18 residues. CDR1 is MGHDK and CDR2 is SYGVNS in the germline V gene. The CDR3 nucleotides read TGTGCCAGCAGTGAATATGGCTTCGGAGGGCCGATGAACACTGAAGCTTTCTTT. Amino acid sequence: CASSEYGFGGPMNTEAFF.

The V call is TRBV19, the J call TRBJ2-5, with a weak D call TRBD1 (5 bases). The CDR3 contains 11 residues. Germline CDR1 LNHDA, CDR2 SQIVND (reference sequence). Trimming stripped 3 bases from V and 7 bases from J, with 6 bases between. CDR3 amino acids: CASSIDRTQYF. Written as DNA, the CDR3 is TGTGCCAGTAGTATCGACAGGACCCAGTACTTC.